The sequence of this TCR beta chain was determined in a study of OX40 agonist ivuxolimab in advanced cancers. This clone was seen only a few times. The germline V gene has CDR1 SEHNR and CDR2 FQNEAQ (reference sequence). Trimming removed 0 bases from V and 4 bases from J; junction bases left unmatched: 6. This CDR3 has 16 amino acids. Sampling times: baseline, cycle 4 day 1, cycle 7 day 1. The assay was immunoSEQ multiplex PCR, and TCRdb's table has in-frame clones only and misses some. The table has around 47,000 clones, around four fifths seen once. The receptor's source is an adult with an advanced solid tumor such as melanoma, head and neck, liver or kidney cancer. The specimen comprised CD4+ or CD8+ T cells sorted from blood, sampled in a trial of the OX40 agonist ivuxolimab. The V call is TRBV7-9, the J call TRBJ1-3; 7 nucleotides line up with TRBD1. The CDR3 loop is CASSLARGRQGNTIYF. In DNA, the CDR3 is TGTGCCAGCAGCTTAGCGAGGGGGCGTCAAGGAAACACCATATATTTT.